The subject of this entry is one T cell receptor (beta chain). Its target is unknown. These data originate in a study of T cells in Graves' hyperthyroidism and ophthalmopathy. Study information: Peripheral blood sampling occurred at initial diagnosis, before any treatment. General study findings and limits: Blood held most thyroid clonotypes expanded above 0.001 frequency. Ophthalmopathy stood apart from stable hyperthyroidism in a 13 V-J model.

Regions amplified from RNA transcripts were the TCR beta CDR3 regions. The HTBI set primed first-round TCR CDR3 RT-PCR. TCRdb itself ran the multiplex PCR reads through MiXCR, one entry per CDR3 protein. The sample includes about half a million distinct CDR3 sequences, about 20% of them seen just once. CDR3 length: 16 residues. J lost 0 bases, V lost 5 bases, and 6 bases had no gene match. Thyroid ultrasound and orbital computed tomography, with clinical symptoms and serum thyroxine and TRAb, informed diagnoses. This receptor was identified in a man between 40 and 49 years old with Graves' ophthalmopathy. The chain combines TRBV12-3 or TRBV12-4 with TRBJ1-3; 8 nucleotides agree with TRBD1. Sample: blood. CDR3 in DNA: TGTGCCAGCAGTCCAGCAGGGGGCCACTCTGGAAACACCATATATTTT. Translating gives CASSPAGGHSGNTIYF.